Presented here are 23 T cell receptor beta chains from one specimen sequenced in a study of blood T cell repertoires in COVID-19. Data came from immunoSEQ multiplex PCR; TCRdb stores just in-frame clones and leaves some out. The data contain 350,000 or so clones, roughly 90% of them singletons. The sample comprised PBMCs or T cells enriched from blood (not recorded which). The receptors here all came from a woman in her twenties or thirties who had recovered from COVID-19.

The chain combines TRBV18 with TRBJ1-3; the D gene is possibly TRBD1 (6 bases). CDR1 KGHSH and CDR2 LQKENI come from the germline V gene. Trimming stripped 1 base from V and 0 bases from J, with 13 bases between. The CDR3 sequence is 17 residues long. This CDR3 is CASSPLNRASSGNTIYF. CDR3 in DNA: TGTGCCAGCTCACCACTCAACAGGGCAAGCTCTGGAAACACCATATATTTT. Drawing the rest from reference TRBV18 and TRBJ1-3, the complete variable domain is NAGVMQNPRHLVRRRGQEARLRCSPMKGHSHVYWYRQLPEEGLKFMVYLQKENIIDESGMPKERFSAEFPKEGPSILRIQQVVRGDSAAYFCASSPLNRASSGNTIYFGEGSWLTVV.

This chain links TRBV10-1 with TRBJ1-1, with D maybe TRBD1 (6 bases). From germline, CDR1 is WNHNN and CDR2 SYGVQD (reference sequence). The CDR3 is 13 amino acids. V lost 3 bases, J lost 4 bases, and 9 bases lay in between. The chain's CDR3 is CASSEGGGTEAFF. CDR3 coding DNA: TGCGCCAGCAGTGAAGGGGGGGGCACTGAAGCTTTCTTT.

This clone has more than one count but fewer than ten. The chain employs TRBV7-9 and TRBJ1-1, with D possibly TRBD1 on 5 matching bases. V was shortened by 2 bases and J by 2 bases, with 12 bases between the two germline ends. This CDR3 contains 15 residues. The germline V gene encodes CDR1 SEHNR and CDR2 FQNEAQ (reference sequence). The CDR3 bases are TGTGCCAGCAGCTTACAGCAGGGCCTTAACACTGAAGCTTTCTTT. It codes for CASSLQQGLNTEAFF.

The rearrangement joins TRBV15 to TRBJ1-1; D call uncertain. V lost 1 base to trimming and J lost 2 bases, with 11 bases between them. Germline V gene lookup returns CDR1 LNHNV and CDR2 YYDKDF (reference sequence). The CDR3 spans 15 residues. The CDR3 loop reads CATSRAGTYNTEAFF. The DNA for the CDR3 is TGTGCCACCAGCAGAGCGGGAACTTATAACACTGAAGCTTTCTTT.

J is TRBJ1-6 and V is TRBV18; no firm D call. The CDR3 covers 15 residues. The germline V gene has CDR1 KGHSH and CDR2 LQKENI. Trimming stripped 6 bases from V and 8 bases from J, with 17 bases between. For the CDR3, the DNA is TGTGCCAGCTCCGAATCAAGGGAGTTGCATTCACCCCTCCACTTT. Amino acid sequence: CASSESRELHSPLHF.

The chain employs TRBV28 and TRBJ1-6; D may be TRBD1 (5 bases). Germline CDR1 MDHEN, CDR2 SYDVKM. The V gene lost 8 bases and the J gene lost 5 bases, with 13 bases spanning the gap. The CDR3 is 14 residues long. The CDR3 region has the DNA TGTGCCAGCCGGGTCGGGGGGGATAATTCACCCCTCCACTTT. This encodes CASRVGGDNSPLHF.

The CDR3 nucleotides read TGTGCCATCAGTGAGCGTCTGAACACTGAAGCTTTCTTT. Residues: CAISERLNTEAFF. The rearrangement uses TRBV10-3 and TRBJ1-1; no firm D call. V was shortened by 2 bases and J by 0 bases, with 4 bases between the two germline ends. The CDR3 is made up of 13 amino acids. Germline V CDR1 and CDR2: ENHRY, SYGVKD.

J is TRBJ1-1 and V is TRBV29-1; tentative D call: TRBD1 (5 bases). Germline V CDR1 and CDR2: SQVTM, ANQGSEA. The CDR3 contains 14 residues. Trimming took 4 bases from V and 6 from J, leaving 18 bases between them. CDR3 sequence reads: CSVVEGARGAEAFF. CDR3 in DNA: TGCAGCGTTGTGGAGGGAGCCCGGGGGGCTGAAGCTTTCTTT.

CDR3 sequence reads: CASSYSSGGRGNEQFF. CDR3 coding DNA: TGTGCCAGCAGTTACTCCTCAGGGGGCCGGGGCAATGAGCAGTTCTTC. The chain is built from TRBV6-6 and TRBJ2-1; 8 nucleotides match TRBD1. The germline V gene encodes CDR1 MNHNY and CDR2 SVGAGI (reference sequence). V lost 0 bases and J lost 6; bases outside the gene matches: 7. This CDR3 contains 16 residues.

This clone appeared once. The chain has TRBV9 and TRBJ1-2; D remains ambiguous. The V and J ends lost 3 bases and 2 bases respectively, with 14 bases between them. The CDR3 spans 15 residues. Per germline, CDR1 SGDLS and CDR2 YYNGEE. CDR3 loop: CASSAVGVLNYGYTF. In DNA, the CDR3 is TGTGCCAGCAGCGCAGTCGGGGTCCTGAACTATGGCTACACCTTC.

The V call is TRBV18, the J call TRBJ1-2; 7 bases are shared with TRBD1. V was clipped by 1 base and J by 7 bases; unmatched bases: 24. The CDR3 consists of 20 residues. Germline-derived CDR1 and CDR2 are KGHSH and LQKENI. As DNA, the CDR3 is TGTGCCAGCTCACCACTCTCGGGAACGCAGGGGGACGGAGGGGATGGTGGCTACACCTTC. It translates to CASSPLSGTQGDGGDGGYTF.

The rearrangement links TRBV5-1 to TRBJ2-5, with TRBD2 matching 10 bases. CDR1 is SGHRS and CDR2 is YFSETQ in the germline V gene. The CDR3 runs to 15 residues. The J segment lost 1 base and the V segment lost 4 bases, leaving 4 bases of the junction unmatched. CDR3 in amino acids: CASSNSGGPQETQYF. In nucleotides, the CDR3 is TGCGCCAGCAGCAATAGCGGGGGGCCCCAAGAGACCCAGTACTTC.

The chain links TRBV27 to TRBJ1-5; D gene uncertain. This CDR3 has 12 amino acids. The germline gives CDR1 MNHEY, CDR2 SMNVEV (reference sequence). The V end was cut by 5 bases, the J end by 2 bases, with 4 bases between. CDR3 loop: CASSTRNQPQHF. For the CDR3, the DNA is TGTGCCAGCAGTACACGCAATCAGCCCCAGCATTTT.

V gene TRBV6-5 combines with J gene TRBJ2-5; D is perhaps TRBD2 (6 bases). The germline CDR1 and CDR2 sequences are MNHEY and SVGAGI. The CDR3 spans 15 residues. V lost 0 bases and J 2 bases, leaving 10 bases between the germline ends. CDR3 region: CASSYSLLAQETQYF. CDR3 in DNA: TGTGCCAGCAGTTACTCGTTACTAGCTCAAGAGACCCAGTACTTC.

The chain combines TRBV13 with TRBJ2-7; 9 nucleotides line up with TRBD2. J lost 0 bases, V lost 2 bases, and 5 bases had no gene match. Germline V gene lookup returns CDR1 PRHDT and CDR2 FYEKMQ (reference sequence). The CDR3 is made up of 16 amino acids. The CDR3 bases are TGTGCCAGCAGCTTAACTAGCGGGCCGCTCTCCTACGAGCAGTACTTC. It translates to CASSLTSGPLSYEQYF. Full variable domain (rest looked up from reference TRBV13 and TRBJ2-7): AAGVIQSPRHLIKEKRETATLKCYPIPRHDTVYWYQQGPGQDPQFLISFYEKMQSDKGSIPDRFSAQQFSDYHSELNMSSLELGDSALYFCASSLTSGPLSYEQYFGPGTRLTVT.

CDR3 in amino acids: CASSNRVSEAFF. The CDR3 region has the DNA TGTGCCAGCAGCAACAGGGTATCTGAAGCTTTCTTT. The V and J genes are TRBV14 and TRBJ1-1; TRBD1 might be the D (6 bases). The CDR3 extends over 12 amino acids. In germline, CDR1 is SGHDN, CDR2 FVKESK. V lost 5 bases and J lost 6, with 10 bases in between.

V usage is TRBV7-2 and J usage is TRBJ2-3; D is undetermined. V was shortened by 6 bases and J by 0 bases, with 10 bases between the two germline ends. Per germline, CDR1 SGHTA and CDR2 FQGNSA. The length of the CDR3 is 14 residues. The CDR3 sequence is CASSPVVSTDTQYF. Written as DNA, the CDR3 is TGTGCCAGCAGTCCAGTTGTGAGCACAGATACGCAGTATTTT.

This clone has a single count. V gene TRBV30 combines with J gene TRBJ1-5, with D possibly TRBD1 on 6 matching bases. The germline V gene encodes CDR1 GTSNPN and CDR2 SVGIG (reference sequence). The germline V and J ends were trimmed by 4 bases and 0 bases, with 13 bases remaining between them. CDR3 length: 15 residues. CDR3 coding DNA: TGTGCCTGGACAACAGGGAGTTATAGCAATCAGCCCCAGCATTTT. Translated: CAWTTGSYSNQPQHF.

The chain has TRBV5-1 and TRBJ2-5; TRBD2 matches at 8 bases. After removal of 6 bases from V and 1 base from J, the junction contained 2 bases not matched to a gene. Germline CDR1 SGHRS, CDR2 YFSETQ. This CDR3 spans 13 amino acids. In DNA form, the CDR3 reads TGCGCCAGCAAGGCGGGGGGCCAAGAGACCCAGTACTTC. Translation gives CASKAGGQETQYF.

This clone appeared a single time. Since a much larger clone is just one base distant, this may be a read error. The chain joins TRBV7-6 to TRBJ2-3; 12 nucleotides align to TRBD2. Unmatched junction bases numbered 3, after V lost 3 bases and J lost 2 bases. The CDR3 loop spans 16 amino acids. CDR1 and CDR2 (germline): SGHVS, FNYEAQ. The CDR3 DNA sequence: TGTGCCAGCAGCTTCCCTAGCGGGGGGGCCACAGATACGCAGTATTTT. Its translation: CASSFPSGGATDTQYF.

The V and J genes are TRBV5-4 and TRBJ2-6; possible D gene TRBD2, 5 bases. Germline CDR1 and CDR2: SGHNT and YYREEE (reference sequence). The CDR3 is 16 residues long. With 0 bases removed from V and 1 base from J, the gap between germline ends came to 8 bases. The CDR3 nucleotides read TGTGCCAGCAGCTTGGTATCGGGGTCTGGGGCCAACGTCCTGACTTTC. This encodes CASSLVSGSGANVLTF.

This sequence joins TRBV10-1 and TRBJ2-1; D possibly corresponds to TRBD2 (5 bases). V lost 1 base and J 10 bases, leaving 11 bases between the germline ends. The CDR3 totals 13 residues. The germline V gene encodes CDR1 WNHNN and CDR2 SYGVQD (reference sequence). This CDR3 reads CASSEFGPGEQFF. The CDR3 nucleotides read TGCGCCAGCAGTGAGTTTGGGCCGGGGGAGCAGTTCTTC.

This chain uses TRBV11-3 with TRBJ2-1; 10 nucleotides match TRBD2. Germline trimming cut 4 bases from V and 13 bases from J; bases unmatched to any gene: 4. The CDR3 runs to 12 residues. The V gene's germline CDR1 is SGHNT and CDR2 YENEEA. The CDR3 loop is CASSSQRGGQFF. CDR3 bases: TGTGCCAGCAGCTCACAGCGGGGGGGCCAGTTCTTC. Combining the CDR3 with reference TRBV11-3 and TRBJ2-1 gives the whole variable domain EAGVVQSPRYKIIEKKQPVAFWCNPISGHNTLYWYLQNLGQGPELLIRYENEEAVDDSQLPKDRFSAERLKGVDSTLKIQPAELGDSAVYLCASSSQRGGQFFGPGTRLTVL.